This T cell receptor beta chain was sequenced during a study of T-cell reconstitution after alpha-beta-depleted transplantation in children. Details on this clonotype: The antigen is not known.

General study results and limits: Several hundred expanded graft clones reportedly gave rise to the alpha-beta T cells present about two months after transplant. A year post-transplant, T-cell counts and diversity derived mostly from newly produced T cells.

The TCRbeta library was prepared with unique molecular identifiers. MiXCR, applied by TCRdb to the PCR reads, yields one record per CDR3 protein. This sample has a few hundred thousand distinct CDR3 sequences, with 43% found just once. This CDR3 contains 12 residues. V was shortened by 9 bases and J by 4 bases, with 9 bases between the two germline ends. The V gene's germline CDR1 is SGHTA and CDR2 FQGNSA. The chain carries TRBV7-2 and TRBJ2-2; D is ambiguous. The receptor was isolated from a girl aged 2-9 years with aplastic anemia, due to receive a stem cell transplant. The sample in question was PBMCs, obtained before TCRalphabeta/CD19-depleted stem cell transplant. The DNA of the CDR3 is TGTGCCAGTAAGGGTGTCACCGGGGAGCTGTTTTTT. Amino acid sequence: CASKGVTGELFF.